The 10 T cell receptor beta chains presented below share a single source sample, sequenced in a study of OX40 agonist ivuxolimab in advanced cancers. The repertoire was sequenced with immunoSEQ multiplex PCR; TCRdb's copy has only in-frame clones and lacks some. The data hold tens of thousands of clones, with roughly 89% observed a single time. Source: CD4+ or CD8+ T cells sorted from blood, taken in a trial of the OX40 agonist ivuxolimab. These receptors were taken from an adult with an advanced solid tumor such as melanoma, head and neck, liver or kidney cancer.

The V call is TRBV28, the J call TRBJ1-2; D is uncertain. Germline-derived CDR1 and CDR2 are MDHEN and SYDVKM. With 5 bases removed from V and 7 bases from J, the gap between germline ends came to 8 bases. CDR3 length: 11 residues. CDR3 coding DNA: TGTGCCAGCAGTCCTAGGGTTGGCTACACCTTC. It codes for CASSPRVGYTF.

This chain uses TRBV6-5 with TRBJ2-7, with 9 bases aligning to TRBD1. This CDR3 contains 14 residues. CDR1 is MNHEY and CDR2 is SVGAGI in the germline V gene. V lost 7 bases, J lost 2 bases, and 6 bases stayed unmatched. CDR3 protein: CASTRQGGTYEQYF. CDR3 nucleotide sequence: TGTGCCAGCACCAGACAGGGGGGCACCTACGAGCAGTACTTC.

The V and J genes are TRBV30 and TRBJ1-1; D gene unclear. The CDR3 is 12 residues long. Germline CDR1 and CDR2: GTSNPN and SVGIG (reference sequence). V gave up 5 bases and J gave up 6 bases, with 13 bases separating them. The CDR3 loop reads CAWFSQSAEAFF. The CDR3 nucleotides read TGTGCCTGGTTTAGTCAGTCGGCTGAAGCTTTCTTT. Full variable domain (rest looked up from reference TRBV30 and TRBJ1-1): SQTIHQWPATLVQPVGSPLSLECTVEGTSNPNLYWYRQAAGRGLQLLFYSVGIGQISSEVPQNLSASRPQDRQFILSSKKLLLSDSGFYLCAWFSQSAEAFFGQGTRLTVV.

The chain is built from TRBV28 and TRBJ1-5; 7 bases align to TRBD1. With 6 bases clipped from V and 2 bases from J, the junction kept 13 bases outside the gene matches. The CDR3 has 17 amino acids. Per germline, CDR1 MDHEN and CDR2 SYDVKM. The CDR3: CASREQGMGGRNQPQHF. CDR3 bases: TGTGCCAGCAGGGAACAGGGGATGGGTGGACGCAATCAGCCCCAGCATTTT.

This rearrangement joins TRBV9 to TRBJ2-1, with a weak D call TRBD2 (5 bases). The germline V and J ends were trimmed by 0 bases and 10 bases, with 20 bases remaining between them. Germline CDR1 SGDLS, CDR2 YYNGEE. The CDR3 length is 16 residues. The CDR3 DNA sequence: TGTGCCAGCAGCGTAGCCGAGTCGGACTGGCTACAGGAGCAGTTCTTC. This gives the protein CASSVAESDWLQEQFF.

This CDR3 is CSVEEESSYNEQFF. CDR3 sequence (DNA): TGCAGCGTTGAAGAAGAGAGCTCCTACAATGAGCAGTTCTTC. The V and J genes are TRBV29-1 and TRBJ2-1; D remains ambiguous. V lost 0 bases to trimming and J lost 0 bases, with 6 bases between them. CDR3 size: 14 residues. CDR1 SQVTM and CDR2 ANQGSEA come from the germline V gene.

CDR3 in amino acids: CATRGGGLQPQHF. Written as DNA, the CDR3 is TGTGCCACTAGGGGAGGGGGCTTGCAGCCCCAGCATTTT. The chain uses TRBV7-2 and TRBJ1-5; TRBD1 agrees at 7 bases. Per germline, CDR1 SGHTA and CDR2 FQGNSA. The ends lost 10 bases at V and 7 bases at J; junction bases unmatched: 10. The CDR3 spans 13 residues.

The chain joins TRBV30 to TRBJ1-1; 7 nucleotides match TRBD1. Germline loops: CDR1 GTSNPN, CDR2 SVGIG (reference sequence). The CDR3 totals 16 residues. V shed 1 base and J 6 bases; nucleotides not matched to a gene: 14. CDR3 sequence reads: CAWSEDPTDRVSEAFF. The DNA for the CDR3 is TGTGCCTGGAGTGAAGACCCCACCGACAGGGTCTCTGAAGCTTTCTTT. The variable domain in full, completed from reference TRBV30 and TRBJ1-1, reads SQTIHQWPATLVQPVGSPLSLECTVEGTSNPNLYWYRQAAGRGLQLLFYSVGIGQISSEVPQNLSASRPQDRQFILSSKKLLLSDSGFYLCAWSEDPTDRVSEAFFGQGTRLTVV.

The chain employs TRBV10-3 and TRBJ1-1; D not resolved. Germline V CDR1 and CDR2: ENHRY, SYGVKD. This CDR3 has 15 residues. Trimming removed 2 bases from V and 2 bases from J, with 12 bases in between. The CDR3 protein is CAISEPEGANTEAFF. The DNA for the CDR3 is TGTGCCATCAGTGAGCCGGAGGGAGCTAACACTGAAGCTTTCTTT.

V usage is TRBV7-2 and J usage is TRBJ2-1; 9 bases match TRBD2. This CDR3 contains 15 residues. The trim removed 3 bases at V and 4 bases at J, leaving 4 bases unmatched. CDR1 and CDR2 (germline): SGHTA, FQGNSA. CDR3 region: CASSLAGGVYNEQFF. CDR3 DNA: TGTGCCAGCAGCTTGGCGGGAGGGGTTTACAATGAGCAGTTCTTC.